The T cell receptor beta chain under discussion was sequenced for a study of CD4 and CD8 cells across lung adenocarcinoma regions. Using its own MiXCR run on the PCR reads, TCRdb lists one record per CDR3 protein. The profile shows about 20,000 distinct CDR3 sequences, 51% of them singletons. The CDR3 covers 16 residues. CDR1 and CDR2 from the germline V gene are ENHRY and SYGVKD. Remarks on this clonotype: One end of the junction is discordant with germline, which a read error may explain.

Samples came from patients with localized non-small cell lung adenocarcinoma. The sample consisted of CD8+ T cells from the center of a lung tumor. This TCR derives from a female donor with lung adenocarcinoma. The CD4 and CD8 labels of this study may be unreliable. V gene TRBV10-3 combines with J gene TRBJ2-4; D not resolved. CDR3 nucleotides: TGTGCCATCAGCGAGCCGAGGCGGTGGGCCAAAAACACGCAGTACTTT. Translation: CAISEPRRWAKNTQYF.